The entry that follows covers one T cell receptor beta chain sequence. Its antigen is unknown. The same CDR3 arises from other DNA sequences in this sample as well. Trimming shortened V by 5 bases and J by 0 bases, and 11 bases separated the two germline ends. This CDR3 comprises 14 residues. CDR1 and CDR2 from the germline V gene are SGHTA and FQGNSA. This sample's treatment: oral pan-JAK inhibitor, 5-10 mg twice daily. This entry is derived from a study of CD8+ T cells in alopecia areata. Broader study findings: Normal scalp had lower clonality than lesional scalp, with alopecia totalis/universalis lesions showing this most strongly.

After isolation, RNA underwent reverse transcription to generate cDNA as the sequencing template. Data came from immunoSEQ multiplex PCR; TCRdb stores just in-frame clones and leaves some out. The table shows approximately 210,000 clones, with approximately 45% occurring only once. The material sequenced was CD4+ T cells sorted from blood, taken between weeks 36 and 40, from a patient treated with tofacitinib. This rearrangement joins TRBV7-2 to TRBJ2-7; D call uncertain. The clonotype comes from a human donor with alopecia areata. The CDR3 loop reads CASSPDFSSYEQYF. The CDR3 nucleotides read TGTGCCAGCAGCCCGGATTTTAGCTCCTACGAGCAGTACTTC.